The next 8 T cell receptor beta chains were all read from a single sample in a study of control samples from healthy donors and cancer patients. Produced via immunoSEQ multiplex PCR; TCRdb's table is partial and in-frame only. The sample yields roughly 180,000 clones, 94% seen once. The material sequenced was blood. Receptors originate from a woman in her late teens or twenties in good health.

The chain employs TRBV5-8 and TRBJ1-1; D unclear. The CDR3 sequence is 12 residues long. V was pared by 4 bases and J by 8 bases, with 12 bases between. Germline CDR1 is SGHTS and CDR2 is YDEGEE. As DNA, the CDR3 is TGTGCCAGCAGCCGCAACTATCTCGAAGCTTTCTTT. It encodes CASSRNYLEAFF.

J is TRBJ1-2 and V is TRBV5-4; unclear D gene. The CDR3 runs 15 residues. With 2 bases removed from V and 6 bases from J, the gap between germline ends came to 17 bases. Germline-derived CDR1 and CDR2 are SGHNT and YYREEE (reference sequence). CDR3 nucleotides: TGTGCCAGCAGCTTTACAGCCCCCTCCCCTAATGGCTACACCTTC. Translated, it gives CASSFTAPSPNGYTF.

The chain recombines TRBV5-4 with TRBJ2-1; TRBD2 aligns across 8 bases. Germline CDR1 is SGHNT and CDR2 is YYREEE (reference sequence). The CDR3 has 15 amino acids. Trimming at V came to 6 bases and at J to 6 bases, leaving 11 bases not matched to a gene. The CDR3 coding sequence is TGTGCCAGCACAGCCGGGGGGGCTGCATCCAATGAGCAGTTCTTC. Protein product: CASTAGGAASNEQFF.

The DNA for the CDR3 is TGTGCCAGCAGCCACAGGGGAGATACGCAGTATTTT. It encodes CASSHRGDTQYF. V and J are TRBV3-1 (or the pseudogene TRBV3-2) and TRBJ2-3; possible D gene TRBD1, 6 bases. CDR3 length: 12 residues. Per the germline V gene, CDR1 is LGHDT and CDR2 is YNNKEL (reference sequence). V lost 3 bases and J lost 5, with 6 bases in between.

V gene TRBV24-1 combines with J gene TRBJ2-1, with 9 bases that match TRBD2. Germline V gene data show CDR1 as KGHDR and CDR2 as SFDVKD. The CDR3 extends over 16 amino acids. Germline trimming cut 4 bases from V and 9 bases from J; bases unmatched to any gene: 12. This chain's CDR3 is CATSDPGGAGGAEQFF. The CDR3 DNA sequence: TGTGCCACCAGTGACCCCGGCGGAGCGGGAGGCGCTGAGCAGTTCTTC.

This rearrangement joins TRBV19 to TRBJ1-5; 8 bases are a match to TRBD1. Trimming removed 6 bases from V and 4 bases from J; junction bases left unmatched: 5. The CDR3 has 14 residues. Germline V gene sequence: CDR1 LNHDA, CDR2 SQIVND (reference sequence). The CDR3 DNA sequence: TGTGCCAGTAGCCGGAACAGGGGGAATCAGCCCCAGCATTTT. It encodes CASSRNRGNQPQHF.

This clone was seen more than once but under ten times. This chain joins TRBV4-1 and TRBJ2-5; D call uncertain. The V and J ends lost 3 bases and 1 base respectively, with 12 bases between them. There are 15 residues in the CDR3. CDR1 is MGHRA, CDR2 YSYEKL, per germline. CDR3 sequence (DNA): TGCGCCAGCAGCCAGCCGGGTTCCACCCAAGAGACCCAGTACTTC. Encoded protein: CASSQPGSTQETQYF.

In its sample, this clone was seen once. The V gene is TRBV19, the J gene TRBJ2-1, with a tentative D call TRBD2 (7 bases). CDR3 length: 16 residues. Trimming left V 2 bases short and J 5 bases short, with 16 bases between. CDR1 and CDR2 from the germline V gene are LNHDA and SQIVND (reference sequence). CDR3: CASSILEGGGHNEQFF. The CDR3 DNA is TGTGCCAGTAGTATACTGGAGGGGGGAGGGCACAATGAGCAGTTCTTC.